This T cell receptor beta chain was recovered during a study of shared T cell receptors in the human thymus. The assay was immunoSEQ multiplex PCR, and TCRdb's table has in-frame clones only and misses some. The sample carries roughly 710,000 clones, roughly 88% recorded once. This CDR3 spans 15 amino acids. Between the trimmed V and J ends, which lost 4 bases and 0 bases, there was a span of 13 bases. CDR1 is SGHRS and CDR2 is YFSETQ in the germline V gene. These same data were also listed under a study on human thymus T cells. That work states: Use of V and J genes seemed skewed within the thymic and blood repertoires.

Input material: thymocytes. The chain couples TRBV5-1 to TRBJ1-2; D might be TRBD1 (6 bases). The receptor was isolated from a girl in the first two years of life with a congenital heart defect. As DNA, the CDR3 is TGCGCCAGCAGCCCAGGACAGTTTACTAACTATGGCTACACCTTC. As protein: CASSPGQFTNYGYTF.